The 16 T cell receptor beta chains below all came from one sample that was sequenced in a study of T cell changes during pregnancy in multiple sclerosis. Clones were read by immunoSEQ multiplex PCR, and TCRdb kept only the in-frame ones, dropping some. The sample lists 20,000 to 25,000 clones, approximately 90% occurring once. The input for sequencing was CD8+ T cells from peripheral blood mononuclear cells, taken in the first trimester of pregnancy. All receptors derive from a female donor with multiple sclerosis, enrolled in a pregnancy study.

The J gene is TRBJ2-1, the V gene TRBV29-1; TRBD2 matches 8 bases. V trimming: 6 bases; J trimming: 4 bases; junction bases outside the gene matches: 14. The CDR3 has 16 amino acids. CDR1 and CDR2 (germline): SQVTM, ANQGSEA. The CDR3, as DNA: TGCAGCGTCCGAATAGGTATAAGCGGGAGTTACAATGAGCAGTTCTTC. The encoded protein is CSVRIGISGSYNEQFF.

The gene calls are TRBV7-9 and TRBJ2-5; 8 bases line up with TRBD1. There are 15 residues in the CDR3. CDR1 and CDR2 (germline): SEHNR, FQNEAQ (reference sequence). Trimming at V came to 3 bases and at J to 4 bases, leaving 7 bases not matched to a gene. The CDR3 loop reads CASSFSTGAGETQYF. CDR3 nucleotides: TGTGCCAGCAGCTTTTCGACAGGGGCGGGAGAGACCCAGTACTTC.

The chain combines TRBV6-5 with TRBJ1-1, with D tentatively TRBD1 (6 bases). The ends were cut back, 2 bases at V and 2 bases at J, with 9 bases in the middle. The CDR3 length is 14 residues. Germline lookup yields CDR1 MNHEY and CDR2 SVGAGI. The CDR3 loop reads CASSYTGPNTEAFF. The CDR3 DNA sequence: TGTGCCAGCAGTTACACAGGGCCCAACACTGAAGCTTTCTTT.

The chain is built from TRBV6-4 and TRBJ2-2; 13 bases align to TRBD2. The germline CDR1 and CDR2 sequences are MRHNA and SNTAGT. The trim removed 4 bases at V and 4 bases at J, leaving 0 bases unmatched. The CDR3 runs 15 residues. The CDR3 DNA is TGTGCCAGCAGTGGGACTAGCGGGAGCACCGGGGAGCTGTTTTTT. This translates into CASSGTSGSTGELFF.

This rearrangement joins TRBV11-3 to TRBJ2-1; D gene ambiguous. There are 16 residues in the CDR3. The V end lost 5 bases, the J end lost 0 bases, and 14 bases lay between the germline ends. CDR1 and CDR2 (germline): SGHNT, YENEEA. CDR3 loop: CASSLTDHSSYNEQFF. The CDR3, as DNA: TGTGCCAGCAGCCTCACAGATCACAGCTCCTACAATGAGCAGTTCTTC.

The CDR3 reads CASSFRSSSYEQYF. The CDR3 bases are TGTGCCAGCAGTTTTCGGTCATCCTCCTACGAGCAGTACTTC. The chain couples TRBV27 to TRBJ2-7; D not certain. This CDR3 comprises 14 residues. Trimming cost V 3 bases and J 0 bases, with 9 bases left between them. Germline V CDR1 and CDR2: MNHEY, SMNVEV (reference sequence).

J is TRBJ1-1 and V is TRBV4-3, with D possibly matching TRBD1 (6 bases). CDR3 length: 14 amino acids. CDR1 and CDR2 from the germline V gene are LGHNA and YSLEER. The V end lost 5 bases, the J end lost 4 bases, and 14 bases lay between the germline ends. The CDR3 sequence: CASSEGQFSTEAFF. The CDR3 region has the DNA TGCGCCAGCAGCGAAGGACAGTTCTCCACTGAAGCTTTCTTT.

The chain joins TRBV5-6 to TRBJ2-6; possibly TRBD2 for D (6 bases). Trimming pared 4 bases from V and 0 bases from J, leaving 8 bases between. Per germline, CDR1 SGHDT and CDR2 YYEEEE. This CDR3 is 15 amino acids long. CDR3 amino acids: CASSPGDSGANVLTF. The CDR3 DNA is TGTGCCAGCAGCCCGGGGGACTCTGGGGCCAACGTCCTGACTTTC.

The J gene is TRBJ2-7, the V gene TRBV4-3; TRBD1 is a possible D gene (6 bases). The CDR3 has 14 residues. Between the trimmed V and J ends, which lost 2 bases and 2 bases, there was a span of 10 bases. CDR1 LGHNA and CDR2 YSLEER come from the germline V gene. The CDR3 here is CASSQITGTYEQYF. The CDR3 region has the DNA TGCGCCAGCAGCCAAATTACAGGGACCTACGAGCAGTACTTC.

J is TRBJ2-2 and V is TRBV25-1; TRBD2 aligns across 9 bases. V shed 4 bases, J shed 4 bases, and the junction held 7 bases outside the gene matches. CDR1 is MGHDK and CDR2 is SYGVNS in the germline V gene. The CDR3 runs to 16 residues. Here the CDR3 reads CASSGRGGRATGELFF. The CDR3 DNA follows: TGTGCCAGCAGTGGTCGGGGCGGGAGGGCCACCGGGGAGCTGTTTTTT.

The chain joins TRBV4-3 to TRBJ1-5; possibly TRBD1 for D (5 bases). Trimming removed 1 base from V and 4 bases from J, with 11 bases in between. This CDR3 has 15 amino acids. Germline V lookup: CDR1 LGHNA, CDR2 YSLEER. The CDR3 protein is CASSQVAGINQPQHF. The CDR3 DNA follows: TGCGCCAGCAGCCAAGTGGCAGGGATTAATCAGCCCCAGCATTTT.

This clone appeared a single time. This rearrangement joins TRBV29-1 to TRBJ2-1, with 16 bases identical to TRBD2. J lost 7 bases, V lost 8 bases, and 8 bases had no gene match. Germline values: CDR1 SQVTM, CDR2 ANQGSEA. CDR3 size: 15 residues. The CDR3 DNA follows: TGCAGCATCGGGACTAGCGGGAGGGCCGAGAATGAGCAGTTCTTC. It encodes CSIGTSGRAENEQFF.

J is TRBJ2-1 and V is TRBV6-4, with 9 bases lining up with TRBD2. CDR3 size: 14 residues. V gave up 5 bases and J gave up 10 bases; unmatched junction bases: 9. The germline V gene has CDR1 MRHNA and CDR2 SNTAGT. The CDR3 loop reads CASSTSGSVGEQFF. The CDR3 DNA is TGTGCCAGCAGTACTAGCGGGTCAGTCGGCGAGCAGTTCTTC.

The CDR3 loop is CASSQTSGRNTQYF. CDR3 in DNA: TGTGCCAGCAGCCAGACTAGCGGGAGGAATACGCAGTATTTT. The gene calls are TRBV7-9 and TRBJ2-3, with 13 bases identical to TRBD2. The CDR3 has 14 amino acids. The V and J ends lost 5 bases and 7 bases, in that order; junction bases with no gene match: 3. CDR1 and CDR2 from the germline V gene are SEHNR and FQNEAQ (reference sequence).

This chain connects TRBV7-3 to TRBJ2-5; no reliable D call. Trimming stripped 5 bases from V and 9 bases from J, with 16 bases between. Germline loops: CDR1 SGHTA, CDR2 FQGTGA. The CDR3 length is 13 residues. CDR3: CASSHSDTSAQYF. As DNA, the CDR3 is TGTGCCAGCAGCCACTCTGATACTTCGGCCCAGTACTTC.

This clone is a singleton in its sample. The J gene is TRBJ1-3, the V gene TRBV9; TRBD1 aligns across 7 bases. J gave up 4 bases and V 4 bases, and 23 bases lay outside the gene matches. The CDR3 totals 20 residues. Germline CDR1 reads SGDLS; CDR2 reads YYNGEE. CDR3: CASSFTNSPQTGSPGNTIYF. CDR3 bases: TGTGCCAGCAGCTTCACCAACTCCCCGCAGACAGGGAGCCCAGGAAACACCATATATTTT.